The 6 T cell receptor beta chains listed next were all sequenced from one sample in a study of T cells in Graves' hyperthyroidism and ophthalmopathy. RNA transcripts served as the template for amplifying TCR beta CDR3 regions. A set of HTBI primers served as the primers for a first-round RT-PCR of the TCR CDR3. TCRdb re-called the multiplex PCR reads with MiXCR, one entry per CDR3 protein. The data show 370,000 or so distinct CDR3 sequences, around 14% seen once. The sequenced sample consisted of blood. The receptors come from a woman under 30 with Graves' hyperthyroidism that later progressed to Graves' ophthalmopathy.

This clonotype was found many times. This chain joins TRBV2 and TRBJ2-5; 7 nucleotides line up with TRBD2. This CDR3 is built from 15 residues. The V gene's germline CDR1 is SNHLY and CDR2 FYNNEI. J was trimmed by 2 bases and V by 2 bases; bases with no gene match: 5. The CDR3 here is CASSERPSGQETQYF. CDR3 coding DNA: TGTGCCAGCAGTGAACGTCCTAGCGGACAAGAGACCCAGTACTTC.

This clonotype was counted many times. V and J are TRBV27 and TRBJ2-5, with TRBD1 matching 11 bases. This CDR3 is 15 amino acids long. Germline V lookup: CDR1 MNHEY, CDR2 SMNVEV (reference sequence). After removal of 5 bases from V and 9 bases from J, the junction contained 11 bases not matched to a gene. The CDR3 loop reads CASSPSGQGAPSQYF. The CDR3 bases are TGTGCCAGCAGTCCGTCCGGACAGGGGGCGCCTTCCCAGTACTTC.

The sample holds many counts of this clonotype. The chain links TRBV19 to TRBJ2-1; D possibly uses TRBD1 or TRBD2 (5 bases each). The CDR3 sequence is 15 residues long. V shed 2 bases and J shed 2 bases, with 10 bases lying between them. CDR1 and CDR2 from the germline V gene are LNHDA and SQIVND (reference sequence). CDR3 DNA sequence: TGTGCCAGTAGTATACCAGCGGACACCTACAATGAGCAGTTCTTC. It is translated as CASSIPADTYNEQFF.

This clonotype came up a few times. The CDR3, as DNA: TGTGCCAGTAGTGGTCTGGACAGATCCTCAACTAATGAAAAACTGTTTTTT. This encodes CASSGLDRSSTNEKLFF. The chain joins TRBV19 to TRBJ1-4; TRBD1 might be the D (6 bases). V gave up 5 bases and J gave up 0 bases, with 16 bases separating them. The germline gives CDR1 LNHDA, CDR2 SQIVND (reference sequence). The CDR3 is 17 residues long. Full variable domain (missing parts from reference TRBV19 and TRBJ1-4): DGGITQSPKYLFRKEGQNVTLSCEQNLNHDAMYWYRQDPGQGLRLIYYSQIVNDFQKGDIAEGYSVSREKKESFPLTVTSAQKNPTAFYLCASSGLDRSSTNEKLFFGSGTQLSVL.

This clonotype was counted ten times or more. This rearrangement joins TRBV11-2 to TRBJ2-5; D is unclear. Germline loops: CDR1 SGHAT, CDR2 FQNNGV. With 1 base removed from V and 4 bases from J, the gap between germline ends came to 7 bases. The CDR3 runs 13 residues. The DNA of the CDR3 is TGTGCCAGCAGCTTAGCTCCGGCAGAGACCCAGTACTTC. Its translation is CASSLAPAETQYF.

This clonotype was detected many times. The chain recombines TRBV20-1 with TRBJ2-7; weak D call: TRBD2 (6 bases). CDR3 length equals 15 residues. V was pared by 0 bases and J by 3 bases, with 15 bases between. Germline V CDR1 and CDR2: DFQATT, SNEGSKA (reference sequence). The CDR3 spells CSARESGEGFYEQYF. The CDR3 DNA reads TGCAGTGCTAGAGAGTCGGGGGAAGGATTCTACGAGCAGTACTTC.